The sequence of this TCR beta chain was determined in a study of blood T cell repertoires in COVID-19. The wider study: Sites in the United States, Italy and Spain provided acute and convalescent COVID-19 samples. The cDNA or gDNA used as material had been derived from T cells, B-cell-depleted T cells, or PBMCs.

The germline CDR1 and CDR2 sequences are SGHNT and YENEEA. The CDR3 spans 16 residues. V was clipped by 5 bases and J by 5 bases, with 19 bases between them. In the original processing: Reference gene primer amplification gave nucleated cell count estimates. The method was immunoSEQ multiplex PCR; TCRdb's version includes in-frame clones alone and lacks a portion of them. Clone size and the V and J calls come from that table; the DNA yielded D and trimming. The sample includes approximately 230,000 clones, around 90% of them seen just once. The chain is built from TRBV11-3 and TRBJ2-1; maybe TRBD1 (6 bases). This TCR derives from a man aged 80 or over with acute or convalescent COVID-19. Sequenced input: peripheral blood. CDR3 nucleotides: TGTGCCAGCAGCCTCGGACCAGGGGCTACAGACAATGAGCAGTTCTTC. It translates to CASSLGPGATDNEQFF.